This T cell receptor beta chain was identified during a study of Ad26.COV2.S vaccination and SARS-CoV-2 variants. On the study more broadly: Donor had been placed in the Ad26.COV2.S arm of the COV1001 trial.

Stated treatment: roughly 19 received Ad26.COV2.S at low or high dose, single or two shots; five or six received placebo; per-sample allocation not given. Specimen acquisition occurred on day 63 following the initial vaccine or placebo injection. Donation was by an adult aged 18-55 years who was in Boston. Ad26.COV2.S expressed prefusion-stabilized spike from the original Wuhan strain. Comments on this clone: The antigen remains unidentified.

The study, taken as a whole, reports: Spike-specific responses of CD8+ and CD4+ T cells were reported to display substantial breadth after vaccination.

The CDR3 is 15 amino acids. V was trimmed by 1 base and J by 6 bases, leaving 13 bases between them. The germline V gene encodes CDR1 LGHNA and CDR2 YSLEER. Profiled with immunoSEQ multiplex PCR; TCRdb holds only in-frame clones, not every one. Here the sample spans roughly 400,000 clones, over 75% being singletons. The sequence came from a person between 18 and 65 years old who received the Ad26.COV2.S COVID-19 vaccine or a placebo. The J gene is TRBJ2-1, the V gene TRBV4-3; D gene uncertain. This material consisted of peripheral blood, taken in a trial of Ad26.COV2.S vaccine versus placebo. This CDR3 reads CASSQAKSNSNEQFF. The DNA for the CDR3 is TGCGCCAGCAGCCAAGCGAAATCAAACAGCAATGAGCAGTTCTTC.